These 20 T cell receptor beta chains were all obtained from the same sample, sequenced in a study of regulatory T cells in long-lasting Graves disease. Building the TCR beta libraries relied on iRepertoire HTBI primers, and CDR3 regions underwent Arm-PCR. TCRdb re-called the multiplex PCR reads through MiXCR, storing one row per CDR3 protein. There are 450,000 to 700,000 distinct CDR3 sequences in the sample; roughly 12% occur only once, and roughly 10% lies in the top ten. Time point: newly diagnosed GD, antithyroid drugs for less than 3 months. After RNA was extracted from PBMCs, the TCR library was made from it. The sample was also reused in another study, on T cells in Graves' hyperthyroidism and ophthalmopathy.

This sample comprised peripheral blood mononuclear cells (PBMCs), obtained at new diagnosis, from a patient treated with antithyroid drugs. These receptors were obtained from a man under 40 with Graves disease.

There are a few counts of this clonotype. The chain uses TRBV18 and TRBJ1-5; D perhaps matches TRBD1 (5 bases). The CDR3 extends over 15 amino acids. V lost 9 bases to trimming and J lost 0 bases, with 15 bases between them. Germline CDR1 reads KGHSH; CDR2 reads LQKENI. The CDR3 loop is CASQPGTGSNQPQHF. The CDR3 DNA sequence: TGTGCCAGTCAACCAGGCACAGGTAGCAATCAGCCCCAGCATTTT.

This clonotype was seen many times. CDR3 sequence reads: CASSLQQTYEQYF. CDR3 nucleotides: TGCGCCAGCAGCTTGCAACAGACCTACGAGCAGTACTTC. The chain combines TRBV5-1 with TRBJ2-7; D unclear. Trimming cost V 1 base and J 2 bases, with 7 bases left between them. Germline V gene data show CDR1 as SGHRS and CDR2 as YFSETQ. This CDR3 comprises 13 residues.

This clonotype was picked up many times. The V call is TRBV29-1, the J call TRBJ2-5; the match to TRBD1 covers 9 bases. Germline V CDR1 and CDR2: SQVTM, ANQGSEA. The CDR3 is 13 residues long. J was trimmed by 3 bases and V by 6 bases; bases with no gene match: 5. This CDR3 reads CSVNRGRKETQYF. In DNA form, the CDR3 reads TGCAGCGTAAACAGGGGGCGGAAAGAGACCCAGTACTTC.

This clonotype was detected a few times. The chain links TRBV19 to TRBJ1-4; D might be TRBD1 (5 bases). Looked up from germline, CDR1 is LNHDA and CDR2 is SQIVND (reference sequence). V lost 10 bases, J lost 8 bases, and 14 bases lay in between. The CDR3 sequence is 12 residues long. The CDR3 bases are TGTGCCACAGAGGCTCAGGGAGAAAAACTGTTTTTT. Its translation is CATEAQGEKLFF. Looking up the rest from reference TRBV19 and TRBJ1-4 gives the full variable domain: DGGITQSPKYLFRKEGQNVTLSCEQNLNHDAMYWYRQDPGQGLRLIYYSQIVNDFQKGDIAEGYSVSREKKESFPLTVTSAQKNPTAFYLCATEAQGEKLFFGSGTQLSVL.

The chain carries TRBV5-1 and TRBJ2-7; D could derive from TRBD1 or TRBD2 (5 bases each). Trimming pared 2 bases from V and 1 base from J, leaving 13 bases between. CDR1 is SGHRS and CDR2 is YFSETQ in the germline V gene. The CDR3 extends over 15 amino acids. The DNA of the CDR3 is TGCGCCAGCAGCTTAGAGGGGAGTTTGTCCTACGAGCAGTACTTC. Amino acid sequence: CASSLEGSLSYEQYF. Complete variable domain (other parts from reference TRBV5-1 and TRBJ2-7): KAGVTQTPRYLIKTRGQQVTLSCSPISGHRSVSWYQQTPGQGLQFLFEYFSETQRNKGNFPGRFSGRQFSNSRSEMNVSTLELGDSALYLCASSLEGSLSYEQYFGPGTRLTVT.

This clonotype was recorded at least ten times. The chain has TRBV20-1 and TRBJ1-1; D unresolved. V lost 6 bases and J lost 1, with 9 bases in between. The germline CDR1 and CDR2 sequences are DFQATT and SNEGSKA (reference sequence). The CDR3 contains 12 residues. The chain's CDR3 is CSAPKENTEAFF. DNA for the CDR3: TGCAGTGCCCCTAAGGAGAACACTGAAGCTTTCTTT.

The chain recombines TRBV28 with TRBJ2-1; TRBD2 agrees at 8 bases. Germline trimming cut 4 bases from V and 7 bases from J; bases unmatched to any gene: 9. Germline V gene data show CDR1 as MDHEN and CDR2 as SYDVKM. The CDR3 has 15 residues. The CDR3 nucleotides are TGTGCCAGCAGTTCCCTAGGACTAGCAACGAATGAGCAGTTCTTC. Residues: CASSSLGLATNEQFF.

This clonotype was detected many times. The chain is built from TRBV11-2 and TRBJ2-7; 8 positions agree with TRBD1. This CDR3 is built from 15 residues. Per germline, CDR1 SGHAT and CDR2 FQNNGV. Unmatched junction bases numbered 8, after V lost 6 bases and J lost 1 base. CDR3 protein: CASRDGTGLSYEQYF. CDR3 coding DNA: TGTGCCAGCAGGGACGGGACAGGCTTATCCTACGAGCAGTACTTC. Drawing the rest from reference TRBV11-2 and TRBJ2-7, the complete variable domain is EAGVAQSPRYKIIEKRQSVAFWCNPISGHATLYWYQQILGQGPKLLIQFQNNGVVDDSQLPKDRFSAERLKGVDSTLKIQPAKLEDSAVYLCASRDGTGLSYEQYFGPGTRLTVT.

This clonotype was observed at least ten times. In nucleotides, the CDR3 is TGTGCCAGCAGTTTATCCCCCAGAGGGGACGAGCAGTACTTC. This codes for CASSLSPRGDEQYF. The chain couples TRBV27 to TRBJ2-7; D may match TRBD1 or TRBD2 (5 bases each). Germline V gives CDR1 MNHEY, CDR2 SMNVEV (reference sequence). The CDR3 spans 14 residues. V lost 0 bases to trimming and J lost 5 bases, with 11 bases between them.

This clonotype was detected many times. The J gene is TRBJ2-5, the V gene TRBV12-3 or TRBV12-4; unclear D gene. Trimming took 8 bases from V and 5 from J, leaving 12 bases between them. The CDR3 length is 12 residues. CDR3 amino acids: CASRLGRETQYF. CDR3 nucleotides: TGTGCCAGCCGTCTAGGAAGGGAGACCCAGTACTTC.

This clonotype has a count of ten or more. The V and J genes are TRBV12-3 or TRBV12-4 and TRBJ2-3; possible D gene TRBD2, 6 bases. V was pared by 8 bases and J by 6 bases, with 12 bases between. CDR3 length: 12 residues. The CDR3 protein is CASGLAWDTQYF. In DNA form, the CDR3 reads TGTGCCAGCGGTCTAGCGTGGGATACGCAGTATTTT.

The chain combines TRBV29-1 with TRBJ1-1, with D perhaps TRBD1 (5 bases). Germline V lookup: CDR1 SQVTM, CDR2 ANQGSEA. Trimming took 4 bases from V and 0 from J, leaving 6 bases between them. The length of the CDR3 is 12 residues. In DNA, the CDR3 is TGCAGCGTTGGAGGGGTGAACACTGAAGCTTTCTTT. It is translated as CSVGGVNTEAFF.

This chain joins TRBV6-1 and TRBJ2-7; 7 nucleotides line up with TRBD1. In germline, CDR1 is MNHNS, CDR2 SASEGT. With 6 bases clipped from V and 4 bases from J, the junction kept 9 bases outside the gene matches. The CDR3 has 14 amino acids. The CDR3 here is CASRSQGFRYEQYF. CDR3 DNA sequence: TGTGCCAGCAGGTCACAGGGGTTTCGTTACGAGCAGTACTTC.

This clonotype was recorded at least ten times. V usage is TRBV29-1 and J usage is TRBJ1-2; D call uncertain. CDR3 length equals 14 residues. V was pared by 2 bases and J by 4 bases, with 14 bases between. The germline CDR1 and CDR2 sequences are SQVTM and ANQGSEA. DNA of the CDR3: TGCAGCGTTGAATTGGAGACGCAACTCTATGGCTACACCTTC. Its protein is CSVELETQLYGYTF. The full variable domain, with the rest looked up from reference TRBV29-1 and TRBJ1-2, is SAVISQKPSRDICQRGTSLTIQCQVDSQVTMMFWYRQQPGQSLTLIATANQGSEATYESGFVIDKFPISRPNLTFSTLTVSNMSPEDSSIYLCSVELETQLYGYTFGSGTRLTVV.

The chain employs TRBV5-4 and TRBJ2-2; D is possibly TRBD2 (6 bases). Germline V lookup: CDR1 SGHNT, CDR2 YYREEE (reference sequence). This CDR3 is built from 15 residues. V was cut by 1 base and J by 7 bases, with 14 bases left in between. The CDR3 loop reads CASSLLLGGVGELFF. The CDR3 DNA is TGTGCCAGCAGCTTGCTCTTAGGAGGGGTCGGGGAGCTGTTTTTT.

The chain has TRBV24-1 and TRBJ2-3; TRBD2 matches at 10 bases. With 4 bases clipped from V and 1 base from J, the junction kept 19 bases outside the gene matches. The germline V gene has CDR1 KGHDR and CDR2 SFDVKD. CDR3 length: 21 residues. The CDR3 here is CATSEPTAAGSSGGGTDTQYF. Here the CDR3 DNA reads TGTGCCACCAGTGAACCGACGGCAGCGGGATCTAGCGGGGGCGGCACAGATACGCAGTATTTT.

This clonotype showed up just a few times. The chain is built from TRBV20-1 and TRBJ1-3, with a weak D call TRBD1 (5 bases). Between the trimmed V and J ends, which lost 1 base and 3 bases, there was a span of 19 bases. The germline gives CDR1 DFQATT, CDR2 SNEGSKA (reference sequence). The CDR3 consists of 17 residues. The CDR3 here is CSARGPTEAGFGNTIYF. In nucleotides, the CDR3 is TGCAGTGCTAGAGGTCCAACCGAGGCAGGGTTTGGAAACACCATATATTTT.

This sequence joins TRBV30 and TRBJ1-4; no clear D. CDR1 is GTSNPN and CDR2 is SVGIG in the germline V gene (reference sequence). There are 15 residues in the CDR3. V gave up 3 bases and J gave up 4 bases, with 15 bases separating them. CDR3 coding DNA: TGTGCCTGGAGCGTCACGACGGGTTATAATGAAAAACTGTTTTTT. The encoded protein is CAWSVTTGYNEKLFF.

This clonotype was recorded a few times. DNA for the CDR3: TGCAGTGCTAGGCGAGCGGGAGGGCCCAACGGGGGGCCCCAAGAGACCCAGTACTTC. Encoded protein: CSARRAGGPNGGPQETQYF. This chain joins TRBV20-1 and TRBJ2-5, with 10 bases aligning to TRBD2. CDR3 length equals 19 residues. Germline assignment: CDR1 DFQATT and CDR2 SNEGSKA (reference sequence). With V trimmed by 3 bases and J by 1 base, 17 bases remained unmatched.

The V gene is TRBV20-1, the J gene TRBJ2-1, with 9 bases that match TRBD2. The V gene's germline CDR1 is DFQATT and CDR2 SNEGSKA (reference sequence). The ends lost 1 base at V and 7 bases at J; junction bases unmatched: 8. CDR3 length: 15 residues. The CDR3 loop reads CSARGGAGGPNEQFF. In nucleotides, the CDR3 is TGCAGTGCTAGAGGTGGGGCGGGAGGGCCTAATGAGCAGTTCTTC.